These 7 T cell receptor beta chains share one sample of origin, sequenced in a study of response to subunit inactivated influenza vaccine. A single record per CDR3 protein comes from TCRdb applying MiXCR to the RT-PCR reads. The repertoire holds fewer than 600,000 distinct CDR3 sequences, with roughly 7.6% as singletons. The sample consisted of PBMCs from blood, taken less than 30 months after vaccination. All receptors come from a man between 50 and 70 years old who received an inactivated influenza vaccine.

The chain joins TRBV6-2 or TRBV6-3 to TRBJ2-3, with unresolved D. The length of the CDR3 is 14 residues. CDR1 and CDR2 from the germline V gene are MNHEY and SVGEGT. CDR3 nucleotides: TGTGCTTTGAAAGCTGCGTCTCCAACAGATACGCAGTATTTT. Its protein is CALKAASPTDTQYF.

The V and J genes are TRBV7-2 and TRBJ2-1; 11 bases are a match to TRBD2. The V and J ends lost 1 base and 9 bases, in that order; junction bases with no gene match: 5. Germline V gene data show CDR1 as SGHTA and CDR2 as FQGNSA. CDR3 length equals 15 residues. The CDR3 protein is CASSLVAGGPSEQFF. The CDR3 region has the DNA TGTGCCAGCAGCTTAGTAGCGGGAGGGCCGAGTGAGCAGTTCTTC.

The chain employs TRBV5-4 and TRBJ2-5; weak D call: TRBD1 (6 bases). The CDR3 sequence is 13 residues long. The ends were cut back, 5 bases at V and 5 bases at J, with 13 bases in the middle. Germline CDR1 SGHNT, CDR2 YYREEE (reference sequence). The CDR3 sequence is CASSFTGLETQYF. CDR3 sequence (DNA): TGTGCCAGCAGTTTTACAGGGCTCGAGACCCAGTACTTC.

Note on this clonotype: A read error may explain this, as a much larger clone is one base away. The CDR3 DNA follows: TGCAGTGCTGCCAGGACGGCAGGGGGAAATTCACCCCTCTACTTT. Translated: CSAARTAGGNSPLYF. This chain links TRBV20-1 with TRBJ1-6; 7 bases agree with TRBD1. CDR1 is DFQATT, CDR2 SNEGSKA, per germline (reference sequence). This CDR3 comprises 15 residues.

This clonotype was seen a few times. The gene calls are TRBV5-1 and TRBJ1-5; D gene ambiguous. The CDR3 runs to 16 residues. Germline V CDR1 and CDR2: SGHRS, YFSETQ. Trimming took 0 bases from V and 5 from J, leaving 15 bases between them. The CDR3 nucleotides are TGCGCCAGCAGCTTGGGGCAGGCCACAGCCTATCAGCCCCAGCATTTT. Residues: CASSLGQATAYQPQHF.

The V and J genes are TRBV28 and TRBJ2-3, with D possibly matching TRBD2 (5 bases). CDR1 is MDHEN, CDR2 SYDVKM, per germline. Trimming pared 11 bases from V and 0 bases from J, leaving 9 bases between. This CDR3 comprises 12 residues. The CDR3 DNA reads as TGTGCCTTGGGCGGGAGCACAGATACGCAGTATTTT. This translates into CALGGSTDTQYF.

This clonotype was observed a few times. CDR3 sequence: CASKTEASRPGAFF. Here the CDR3 DNA reads TGTGCCAGCAAGACAGAGGCATCCCGTCCTGGAGCTTTCTTT. J is TRBJ1-1 and V is TRBV19, with D tentatively TRBD1 (5 bases). The germline CDR1 and CDR2 sequences are LNHDA and SQIVND (reference sequence). V was cut by 9 bases and J by 10 bases, with 24 bases left in between. The length of the CDR3 is 14 residues.